The clone carrying this T cell receptor (beta chain) was observed a single time. In germline, CDR1 is MNHNS, CDR2 SASEGT. This CDR3 has 12 residues. Trimming pared 5 bases from V and 6 bases from J, leaving 11 bases between. Original data processing: Nucleated cell number was recorded as an estimate derived from reference gene primer amplification. Sequencing was performed with immunoSEQ multiplex PCR; in TCRdb, only in-frame clones are kept and a portion is missing. Clone size and V and J calls were adopted from that table, with D and trimming inferred from the DNA. The sample holds 150,000 to 200,000 clones, about 85% seen once. This entry belongs to a study of blood T cell repertoires in COVID-19. Turning to the study itself: The United States, Italy and Spain supplied acute and convalescent COVID-19 samples. PBMCs, B-cell-depleted T cells, or T cells were the source of the cDNA or gDNA that made up the material.

The TCR sequence derives from a man aged 65-85 years with active or convalescent COVID-19. Sequencing used peripheral blood. This chain uses TRBV6-1 with TRBJ2-7; unclear D gene. The CDR3 spells CASSSRQAEQYF. CDR3 sequence (DNA): TGTGCCAGCAGTTCCCGACAAGCCGAGCAGTACTTC.